The 23 T cell receptor beta chains in this list originate from one sample, sequenced in a study of T cells in Graves' hyperthyroidism and ophthalmopathy. The CDR3 regions of TCR beta were amplified from RNA transcripts. Primed by the HTBI set, a first-round RT-PCR was run on the TCR CDR3. TCRdb reprocessed the multiplex PCR reads via MiXCR and lists one record per CDR3 protein. This table has some 600,000 distinct CDR3 sequences, approximately 15% appearing once. The sample taken for sequencing was blood. The receptors were sampled from a woman younger than 45 with Graves' hyperthyroidism that later progressed to Graves' ophthalmopathy.

The rearrangement uses TRBV19 and TRBJ1-5, with TRBD1 as a possible D gene (5 bases). Deletions cut 3 bases from V and 6 bases from J, with 12 bases between. This CDR3 comprises 14 residues. From germline, CDR1 is LNHDA and CDR2 SQIVND (reference sequence). The CDR3 DNA reads as TGTGCCAGTAGTATGATGACGGGGGGTCAGCCCCAGCATTTT. Residues: CASSMMTGGQPQHF.

The chain employs TRBV11-3 and TRBJ2-2, with D possibly matching TRBD2 (6 bases). CDR1 is SGHNT, CDR2 YENEEA, per germline. The CDR3 consists of 14 residues. V was trimmed by 5 bases and J by 6 bases, leaving 13 bases between them. CDR3 region: CASSQREYAGELFF. CDR3 nucleotides: TGTGCCAGCAGCCAACGGGAGTACGCCGGGGAGCTGTTTTTT.

This clonotype was seen repeatedly, ten times or more. This chain uses TRBV2 with TRBJ1-4; D remains unclear. The CDR3 runs to 13 residues. V lost 7 bases and J 4 bases, leaving 10 bases between the germline ends. Germline assignment: CDR1 SNHLY and CDR2 FYNNEI. Here the CDR3 DNA reads TGTGCCAGCAATGAGGAGATTAATGAAAAACTGTTTTTT. This translates into CASNEEINEKLFF.

At least ten counts were recorded for this clonotype. The chain combines TRBV7-9 with TRBJ2-1; TRBD2 matches 10 bases. This CDR3 has 15 amino acids. Germline V CDR1 and CDR2: SEHNR, FQNEAQ (reference sequence). Trimming at V came to 1 base and at J to 6 bases, leaving 3 bases not matched to a gene. Here the CDR3 reads CASSLELAGSNEQFF. The CDR3 DNA reads TGTGCCAGCAGCTTAGAACTAGCGGGGTCCAATGAGCAGTTCTTC. The variable domain in full, completed from reference TRBV7-9 and TRBJ2-1, reads DTGVSQNPRHKITKRGQNVTFRCDPISEHNRLYWYRQTLGQGPEFLTYFQNEAQLEKSRLLSDRFSAERPKGSFSTLEIQRTEQGDSAMYLCASSLELAGSNEQFFGPGTRLTVL.

V is TRBV4-3 and J is TRBJ1-1; no definite D call. Germline V lookup: CDR1 LGHNA, CDR2 YSLEER. V gave up 0 bases and J gave up 6 bases, with 11 bases separating them. The CDR3 has 14 amino acids. CDR3 bases: TGCGCCAGCAGCCAAGACACGGCCGTGGCTGAAGCTTTCTTT. Translated, it gives CASSQDTAVAEAFF.

This chain joins TRBV29-1 and TRBJ1-1, with TRBD1 as a possible D gene (6 bases). V was clipped by 6 bases and J by 7 bases, with 15 bases between them. Germline CDR1 SQVTM, CDR2 ANQGSEA. The length of the CDR3 is 12 residues. This chain's CDR3 is CSVKRQELEAFF. The CDR3 bases are TGCAGCGTCAAAAGACAGGAGCTTGAAGCTTTCTTT.

The sample holds many counts of this clonotype. The J gene is TRBJ1-1, the V gene TRBV25-1; no clear D. Germline CDR1 MGHDK, CDR2 SYGVNS. The CDR3 runs 15 residues. V was pared by 6 bases and J by 5 bases, with 19 bases between. The CDR3 is CASSRAVSVKTEAFF. CDR3 coding DNA: TGTGCCAGCAGCCGGGCGGTGTCCGTCAAGACTGAAGCTTTCTTT.

This clonotype was detected many times. V and J are TRBV30 and TRBJ1-2; no firm D call. The germline V and J ends were trimmed by 3 bases and 2 bases, with 10 bases remaining between them. CDR1 GTSNPN and CDR2 SVGIG come from the germline V gene (reference sequence). This CDR3 spans 13 amino acids. For the CDR3, the DNA is TGTGCCTGGAGACTCGCGGGGAACTATGGCTACACCTTC. It encodes CAWRLAGNYGYTF.

In this sample, this clonotype turned up a few times. CDR3 nucleotide sequence: TGTGCCAGTAGTATATCGGACTCCAATGAAAAACTGTTTTTT. Translating gives CASSISDSNEKLFF. The chain couples TRBV19 to TRBJ1-4; D is ambiguous. The CDR3 length is 14 residues. Germline assignment: CDR1 LNHDA and CDR2 SQIVND (reference sequence). The V gene lost 2 bases and the J gene lost 5 bases, with 9 bases spanning the gap.

Worth noting for this clonotype: A much larger clone lies one base from this, so it may be a read error. The chain carries TRBV12-3 or TRBV12-4 and TRBJ1-6; D remains ambiguous. The CDR3 is made up of 13 amino acids. The CDR3 DNA reads TGTGCCGGCAGAGCGAGATTCAATTCACCCCTCCACTTT. It yields the protein CAGRARFNSPLHF.

This clonotype was detected only a few times. V gene TRBV28 combines with J gene TRBJ1-1; D remains unclear. The germline gives CDR1 MDHEN, CDR2 SYDVKM. With 5 bases removed from V and 0 bases from J, the gap between germline ends came to 7 bases. The CDR3 is 13 amino acids. CDR3 protein: CASSAPMNTEAFF. The CDR3 DNA reads TGTGCCAGCAGTGCGCCCATGAACACTGAAGCTTTCTTT.

This clonotype was observed a few times. V gene TRBV3-1 combines with J gene TRBJ2-7, with D unresolved. The CDR3 covers 15 residues. Germline values: CDR1 LGHDT, CDR2 YNNKEL (reference sequence). Trimming took 1 base from V and 2 from J, leaving 12 bases between them. DNA of the CDR3: TGTGCCAGCAGCCAAGCGCCCGGTGGGGCCTACGAGCAGTACTTC. It translates to CASSQAPGGAYEQYF.

This clonotype occurred many times. The chain has TRBV30 and TRBJ1-1, with 9 bases fitting TRBD1. J was trimmed by 5 bases and V by 3 bases; bases with no gene match: 4. The CDR3 has 13 amino acids. Germline V gives CDR1 GTSNPN, CDR2 SVGIG (reference sequence). CDR3 sequence: CAWRLDRGTEAFF. CDR3 nucleotide sequence: TGTGCCTGGAGACTGGACAGGGGAACTGAAGCTTTCTTT. The whole variable domain, remainder taken from reference TRBV30 and TRBJ1-1, is SQTIHQWPATLVQPVGSPLSLECTVEGTSNPNLYWYRQAAGRGLQLLFYSVGIGQISSEVPQNLSASRPQDRQFILSSKKLLLSDSGFYLCAWRLDRGTEAFFGQGTRLTVV.

There are many counts of this clonotype. The V call is TRBV20-1, the J call TRBJ2-5; 8 bases are a match to TRBD2. CDR3 length: 15 residues. CDR1 and CDR2 (germline): DFQATT, SNEGSKA (reference sequence). V lost 6 bases, J lost 4 bases, and 13 bases stayed unmatched. The CDR3 reads CSAPVGSGRGETQYF. Written as DNA, the CDR3 is TGCAGTGCACCCGTTGGCAGCGGGAGAGGAGAGACCCAGTACTTC.

At least ten counts were recorded for this clonotype. This rearrangement joins TRBV7-2 to TRBJ2-2; TRBD2 aligns across 13 bases. Germline V CDR1 and CDR2: SGHTA, FQGNSA. The CDR3 is 16 amino acids. V lost 0 bases, J lost 6 bases, and 1 base stayed unmatched. The CDR3 nucleotides read TGTGCCAGCAGCTTAGCAGGACTAGCGGGGGCCGGGGAGCTGTTTTTT. Its protein is CASSLAGLAGAGELFF.

This clonotype was observed at least ten times. This chain joins TRBV7-9 and TRBJ1-1; tentatively, D is TRBD1 (5 bases). The V gene lost 5 bases and the J gene lost 1 base, with 8 bases spanning the gap. The length of the CDR3 is 13 residues. CDR1 and CDR2 from the germline V gene are SEHNR and FQNEAQ (reference sequence). Here the CDR3 reads CASSKDTNTEAFF. The CDR3 DNA follows: TGTGCCAGCAGCAAGGACACGAACACTGAAGCTTTCTTT.

V is TRBV29-1 and J is TRBJ2-5; a weak D match, TRBD2 (6 bases). The V end lost 5 bases, the J end lost 5 bases, and 18 bases lay between the germline ends. Germline CDR1 and CDR2: SQVTM and ANQGSEA. The CDR3 has 14 residues. The CDR3 is CSVKGWRVGETQYF. CDR3 sequence (DNA): TGCAGCGTTAAAGGATGGAGGGTAGGGGAGACCCAGTACTTC.

In its sample, this clonotype was seen many times. The chain combines TRBV24-1 with TRBJ2-7; 7 positions agree with TRBD1. The CDR3 sequence is 15 residues long. Germline V gives CDR1 KGHDR, CDR2 SFDVKD. Unmatched junction bases numbered 6, after V lost 3 bases and J lost 2 bases. CDR3 DNA sequence: TGTGCCACCAGTGATCCGACAGGGAATCCCTACGAGCAGTACTTC. As protein: CATSDPTGNPYEQYF.

This clonotype was found many times. V gene TRBV2 combines with J gene TRBJ1-4; D gene unclear. V shed 8 bases and J shed 8 bases, with 15 bases lying between them. The CDR3 has 13 amino acids. Germline-derived CDR1 and CDR2 are SNHLY and FYNNEI. Here the CDR3 DNA reads TGTGCCAGCGGTAGGAGGGTAAAAGAAAAACTGTTTTTT. As protein: CASGRRVKEKLFF.

In this sample, this clonotype turned up a few times. The chain uses TRBV7-8 and TRBJ2-3; tentative D call: TRBD2 (5 bases). Germline CDR1 is SGHVS and CDR2 is FQNEAQ. The CDR3 sequence is 16 residues long. Deletions cut 1 base from V and 0 bases from J, with 11 bases between. CDR3: CASSLGRGLSTDTQYF. CDR3 sequence (DNA): TGTGCCAGCAGCTTAGGTCGCGGACTCAGCACAGATACGCAGTATTTT.

This rearrangement joins TRBV20-1 to TRBJ1-5; D is uncertain. The V gene's germline CDR1 is DFQATT and CDR2 SNEGSKA (reference sequence). The CDR3 consists of 15 residues. V lost 1 base to trimming and J lost 5 bases, with 15 bases between them. CDR3 amino acids: CSARVSDLGYQPQHF. The CDR3 DNA reads as TGCAGTGCTAGAGTATCAGACTTGGGCTATCAGCCCCAGCATTTT.

This clonotype has a handful of counts. The chain employs TRBV19 and TRBJ2-3; D call uncertain. The CDR3 is 13 residues long. With 3 bases removed from V and 2 bases from J, the gap between germline ends came to 6 bases. Germline values: CDR1 LNHDA, CDR2 SQIVND (reference sequence). CDR3 residues: CASSIRHTDTQYF. CDR3 bases: TGTGCCAGTAGTATTAGGCACACAGATACGCAGTATTTT.

This clonotype came up many times. The rearrangement links TRBV2 to TRBJ1-5, with a tentative D call TRBD1 (5 bases). CDR3 length: 14 amino acids. V was trimmed by 5 bases and J by 5 bases, leaving 13 bases between them. The germline gives CDR1 SNHLY, CDR2 FYNNEI. The CDR3 is CASSKGLSDQPQHF. The DNA for the CDR3 is TGTGCCAGCAGTAAGGGACTGTCTGATCAGCCCCAGCATTTT. The whole variable domain, filled in from reference TRBV2 and TRBJ1-5, reads EPEVTQTPSHQVTQMGQEVILRCVPISNHLYFYWYRQILGQKVEFLVSFYNNEISEKSEIFDDQFSVERPDGSNFTLKIRSTKLEDSAMYFCASSKGLSDQPQHFGDGTRLSIL.